This TCR beta chain originates from a study of CD8+CD57+ T cells in acquired aplastic anemia. The study profiled TCR beta VDJ and CDR3 using genomic DNA as template. MiXCR, run by TCRdb on the reads, gives a single entry per CDR3 protein. In the table there are around 400,000 distinct CDR3 sequences, about two thirds of which are singletons. The germline V gene encodes CDR1 DFQATT and CDR2 SNEGSKA (reference sequence). The length of the CDR3 is 14 residues. V gave up 6 bases and J gave up 6 bases; unmatched junction bases: 11. The TCR originated in a human donor in good health, serving as a control. The sequenced sample was sorted CD4+, CD8+, or CD8+CD57+ T cells (not recorded which) from PBMCs. The V call is TRBV20-1, the J call TRBJ2-7; 10 nucleotides agree with TRBD1. The CDR3 DNA sequence: TGCAGTGCAAACACGGACAGGGGGTCTGTCGAGCAGTACTTC. This codes for CSANTDRGSVEQYF.